Below are 7 T cell receptor beta chains sequenced from a single sample in a study of cytomegalovirus exposure and HLA in healthy donors. 13 Jbeta primers and 60 Vbeta primers were used for the PCR. The protocol was immunoSEQ multiplex PCR, while the TCRdb copy is restricted to in-frame clones and leaves out a portion. The sample shows over 100,000 clones, approximately 80% of them seen only once. The sample was PBMCs. These receptors were collected from a female donor in good health and CMV-seropositive.

V is TRBV4-1 and J is TRBJ2-4; the match to TRBD2 covers 12 bases. Losses at the gene ends were 4 bases for V and 11 bases for J; bases not matched to a gene: 12. The CDR3 contains 16 residues. Germline V gene lookup returns CDR1 MGHRA and CDR2 YSYEKL. CDR3 in DNA: TGCGCCAGCAGCCCTCTAGCGGGGGGGCCGGCAGGCCTTCAGTACTTC. This translates into CASSPLAGGPAGLQYF.

The rearrangement joins TRBV4-1 to TRBJ1-4; TRBD1 matches at 7 bases. There are 14 residues in the CDR3. V was clipped by 4 bases and J by 7 bases; unmatched bases: 6. CDR1 is MGHRA, CDR2 YSYEKL, per germline. CDR3: CASSPGGWGEKLFF. The CDR3 coding sequence is TGCGCCAGCAGCCCAGGGGGATGGGGTGAAAAACTGTTTTTT.

The chain recombines TRBV19 with TRBJ2-7; D possibly corresponds to TRBD1 (5 bases). The CDR3 loop spans 12 amino acids. V dropped 6 bases and J dropped 3 bases, with 9 bases sitting between them. Germline CDR1 reads LNHDA; CDR2 reads SQIVND (reference sequence). This CDR3 reads CASRDGHYEQYF. CDR3 nucleotides: TGTGCCAGTAGGGACGGACACTACGAGCAGTACTTC. Together with reference TRBV19 and TRBJ2-7, the CDR3 gives the full variable domain: DGGITQSPKYLFRKEGQNVTLSCEQNLNHDAMYWYRQDPGQGLRLIYYSQIVNDFQKGDIAEGYSVSREKKESFPLTVTSAQKNPTAFYLCASRDGHYEQYFGPGTRLTVT.

This clone turned up a few times. The J gene is TRBJ1-4, the V gene TRBV2; tentative D call: TRBD1 (6 bases). V was cut by 6 bases and J by 8 bases, with 19 bases left in between. The germline V gene encodes CDR1 SNHLY and CDR2 FYNNEI. This CDR3 comprises 15 residues. The CDR3 nucleotides read TGTGCCAGCAGGGACAGACAGATTACAGAGGAAAAACTGTTTTTT. It codes for CASRDRQITEEKLFF.

This clone was recorded once. This chain uses TRBV5-5 with TRBJ1-5; 9 nucleotides agree with TRBD1. After removal of 3 bases from V and 7 bases from J, the junction contained 5 bases not matched to a gene. Germline lookup yields CDR1 SGHKS and CDR2 YYEKEE (reference sequence). This CDR3 has 14 amino acids. The CDR3 DNA sequence: TGTGCCAGCAGCTGGGGGGACAGGGACCAGCCCCAGCATTTT. Translating it yields CASSWGDRDQPQHF.

This chain connects TRBV29-1 to TRBJ2-7, with 7 bases aligning to TRBD1. V was clipped by 5 bases and J by 2 bases; unmatched bases: 3. CDR1 and CDR2 from the germline V gene are SQVTM and ANQGSEA. The CDR3 has 12 amino acids. Here the CDR3 reads CSVRTGAYEQYF. CDR3 nucleotides: TGCAGCGTTAGGACAGGAGCCTACGAGCAGTACTTC.

The chain uses TRBV19 and TRBJ2-7; tentatively, D is TRBD2 (6 bases). The germline CDR1 and CDR2 sequences are LNHDA and SQIVND (reference sequence). This CDR3 region has 16 residues. V was pared by 6 bases and J by 8 bases, with 26 bases between. CDR3 region: CASSPSPVADVFKQYF. CDR3 nucleotide sequence: TGTGCCAGTAGCCCCTCCCCGGTAGCGGACGTTTTTAAGCAGTACTTC. Supplemented by reference TRBV19 and TRBJ2-7, the full variable domain reads DGGITQSPKYLFRKEGQNVTLSCEQNLNHDAMYWYRQDPGQGLRLIYYSQIVNDFQKGDIAEGYSVSREKKESFPLTVTSAQKNPTAFYLCASSPSPVADVFKQYFGPGTRLTVT.